A selection of T cell receptor beta chains follows, all from one sample in a study of T cell changes during pregnancy in multiple sclerosis. The table came from immunoSEQ multiplex PCR; TCRdb's copy has only in-frame clones and leaves some out. The repertoire includes around 64,000 clones, 85% to 95% of them detected once, and roughly 2.6% sits in the top ten. The starting material was CD8+ T cells from peripheral blood mononuclear cells, obtained in the third trimester of pregnancy. All receptors come from a female donor with multiple sclerosis, enrolled in a pregnancy study. Both conserved end residues are part of each CDR3. The D gene is left open where the match is weak. Size is omitted from some rows. Given values are once, few, many or a class for expanded clones.

j_call,v_call,clone_size,d_call,cdr3_length,cdr3_nt,cdr3_aa
TRBJ2-2,TRBV2,.,.,14,TGTGCCAGCAGTGAATTTCTAGGCACCGGGGAGCTGTTTTTT,CASSEFLGTGELFF
TRBJ1-1,TRBV27,.,.,14,TGTGCCAGCAGCCCCCAGACGGCTAGCACTGAAGCTTTCTTT,CASSPQTASTEAFF
TRBJ2-2,TRBV27,.,TRBD2,16,TGTGCCAGCAGTTATTCGGCGGGAGGGCACACCGGGGAGCTGTTTTTT,CASSYSAGGHTGELFF
TRBJ1-4,TRBV7-9,once,TRBD1,14,TGTGCCAGCAGCTTAGAGGGGGCTTATGAAAAACTGTTTTTT,CASSLEGAYEKLFF
TRBJ1-3,TRBV19,.,.,12,TGTGCCAGTAGACAGGCTGGAAACACCATATATTTT,CASRQAGNTIYF
TRBJ2-1,TRBV27,.,TRBD2,15,TGTGCCAGCAGTTTAGCGGGAGCCTATTACAATGAGCAGTTCTTC,CASSLAGAYYNEQFF
TRBJ2-1,TRBV4-1,.,.,15,TGCGCCAGCAGCCAGGGCACAGGGCCGCACAATGAGCAGTTCTTC,CASSQGTGPHNEQFF
TRBJ2-2,TRBV4-3,.,.,18,TGCGCCAGCAGCCAAGACAGGGGGGAAGTGAGGTCCACCGGGGAGCTGTTTTTT,CASSQDRGEVRSTGELFF
TRBJ2-5,TRBV7-9,.,.,13,TGTGCCAGCAGCTTAGGATCGGGAGAGACCCAGTACTTC,CASSLGSGETQYF
TRBJ2-7,TRBV9,.,TRBD2,15,TGTGCCAGCAGCTTCGGGACTAGCGCTACCTACGAGCAGTACTTC,CASSFGTSATYEQYF
TRBJ1-2,TRBV19,.,.,14,TGTGCCACCAGACCGGGACTAGGGAACTATGGCTACACCTTC,CATRPGLGNYGYTF
TRBJ2-2,TRBV25-1,.,.,15,TGTGCCAGCAGTGAGTCTAGCCGCGACACCGGGGAGCTGTTTTTT,CASSESSRDTGELFF
TRBJ1-1,TRBV5-6,.,TRBD1,14,TGTGCCAGCAGTCATGGGACAGGGACCACTGAAGCTTTCTTT,CASSHGTGTTEAFF
TRBJ2-7,TRBV27,.,TRBD2,13,TGTGCCAGCAACGGCGGGAGCTCCTACGAGCAGTACTTC,CASNGGSSYEQYF
TRBJ2-3,TRBV28,.,.,18,TGTGCCAGCAGTCAGTCCCCGGGGGAGGACTACACCGCAGATACGCAGTATTTT,CASSQSPGEDYTADTQYF
TRBJ2-1,TRBV5-1,.,TRBD2,15,TGCGCCAGCAGCTTGGTGGCGGGAGCATACAATGAGCAGTTCTTC,CASSLVAGAYNEQFF
TRBJ2-7,TRBV15,.,.,15,TGTGCCACCAGCGACCGGGACATCGGTTCCTACGAGCAGTACTTC,CATSDRDIGSYEQYF
TRBJ2-7,TRBV10-2,.,TRBD2,12,TGCGCCAGCAGAACTAGCGGAGACGAGCAGTACTTC,CASRTSGDEQYF
TRBJ1-2,TRBV28,.,.,14,TGTGCCAGCAGCCCCAGCAACAGAAACTATGGCTACACCTTC,CASSPSNRNYGYTF
TRBJ2-3,TRBV19,.,.,14,TGTGCCAGTAATCCGGGAGCGGCGGTAGATACGCAGTATTTT,CASNPGAAVDTQYF
TRBJ1-1,TRBV6-4,.,.,15,TGTGCCAGCAGTGCCTATTTGGGGCCGGACACTGAAGCTTTCTTT,CASSAYLGPDTEAFF
TRBJ1-2,TRBV7-2,.,.,15,TGTGCCAGCAGCCCTTCGGGCAGGGCTAGCTATGGCTACACCTTC,CASSPSGRASYGYTF
TRBJ2-4,TRBV5-8,.,.,18,TGTGCCAGCAGCTTGGAGGGAATCGGAGGGCTAGCCAAAAACATTCAGTACTTC,CASSLEGIGGLAKNIQYF
TRBJ2-1,TRBV7-9,.,TRBD1,14,TGTGCCAGCAGCTTTCGGACAGGGGTCAATGAGCAGTTCTTC,CASSFRTGVNEQFF
TRBJ2-1,TRBV7-9,.,TRBD2,16,TGTGCCAGCAGCCAAATAGCGGGAGGGTCCTACAATGAGCAGTTCTTC,CASSQIAGGSYNEQFF
TRBJ2-1,TRBV19,.,.,15,TGTGCCAGTAGTATAGGAGGGAGCGCCTACAATGAGCAGTTCTTC,CASSIGGSAYNEQFF
TRBJ2-1,TRBV19,.,TRBD1,14,TGTGCCAGTAGTTGGACAGGGGCTAATTATGAGCAGTTCTTC,CASSWTGANYEQFF
TRBJ2-1,TRBV7-7,.,TRBD2,16,TGTGCCAGCAGCTTACACCCGGGACTAGCGGCCAATGAGCAGTTCTTC,CASSLHPGLAANEQFF
TRBJ2-5,TRBV7-9,.,.,17,TGTGCCAGCAGCTTAAGCATCGGGAGAGGGTACCAAGAGACCCAGTACTTC,CASSLSIGRGYQETQYF
TRBJ1-1,TRBV7-9,.,.,14,TGTGCCAGCAGCTCGAGCGGTGGGTACACTGAAGCTTTCTTT,CASSSSGGYTEAFF